This TCR beta chain stems from a study of blood T cell repertoires in COVID-19. Study-level background: The United States, Italy and Spain supplied acute and convalescent COVID-19 samples.

Repertoires were generated with immunoSEQ multiplex PCR, while TCRdb's copy carries only in-frame clones and drops some. The sample lists more than 110,000 clones, around nine tenths occurring once. The length of the CDR3 is 17 residues. The V and J ends lost 5 bases and 0 bases respectively, with 17 bases between them. Germline CDR1 reads SEHNR; CDR2 reads FQNEAQ (reference sequence). Sequencing input: peripheral blood. The chain couples TRBV7-9 to TRBJ2-1; D unclear. This clonotype was sampled from a woman aged 40 to 50 with acute or convalescent COVID-19. This CDR3 reads CASSPYSTGFSYNEQFF. CDR3 bases: TGTGCCAGCAGCCCCTATTCGACTGGGTTCTCCTACAATGAGCAGTTCTTC.